The clone carrying this T cell receptor beta chain was seen a single time. Its antigen is currently unknown. The sample comes from a study of cytomegalovirus exposure and HLA in healthy donors. On the study more broadly: Prior work identified 95 million to 120 million unique TCR beta sequences in about 179 million T cells.

The PCR had 60 Vbeta and 13 Jbeta primers. Clones were sequenced by immunoSEQ multiplex PCR, and TCRdb holds only the in-frame ones, with some missing. The sample consists of about 86,000 clones, around 79% of them appearing once. The germline V gene has CDR1 SGHDN and CDR2 FVKESK. CDR3 length: 13 residues. Trimming shortened V by 4 bases and J by 4 bases, and 11 bases separated the two germline ends. Study-level points and caveats: Relative to the approximately 630-donor mean, N-insertions were reportedly fewer in an Asian-associated ancestry cluster in a later analysis. Within the data, a cluster of highly shared sequence variants was likely a sequencing artifact. In most subjects, TCR beta sequences reportedly gave accurate predictions of HLA-A and HLA-B alleles.

The V call is TRBV14, the J call TRBJ2-7; D might be TRBD1 (5 bases). Sequencing used PBMCs. The TCR sequence derives from a female donor in good health and CMV-seronegative. The CDR3 bases are TGTGCCAGCAGCCCTCGTAACAGGTACGAGCAGTACTTC. Translated: CASSPRNRYEQYF. Looking up the rest from reference TRBV14 and TRBJ2-7 gives the full variable domain: EAGVTQFPSHSVIEKGQTVTLRCDPISGHDNLYWYRRVMGKEIKFLLHFVKESKQDESGMPNNRFLAERTGGTYSTLKVQPAELEDSGVYFCASSPRNRYEQYFGPGTRLTVT.